The sequence of this T cell receptor beta chain was determined in a study of Ad26.COV2.S vaccination and SARS-CoV-2 variants. V gave up 3 bases and J gave up 1 base, with 10 bases separating them. The V gene's germline CDR1 is SGHDT and CDR2 YYEEEE. This CDR3 spans 14 amino acids. Indicated treatment: some 20 received Ad26.COV2.S at low or high dose, single or two shots; several received placebo; per-sample allocation not given. At day 63 after the first vaccine or placebo injection, samples were drawn. The vaccine antigen was prefusion-stabilized Wuhan SARS-CoV-2 spike. Assay: immunoSEQ multiplex PCR; the TCRdb copy retains only in-frame clones and omits some. Among over 400,000 clones listed, 80% to 95% were seen once.

This TCR derives from a person aged 18 to 65 who received the Ad26.COV2.S COVID-19 vaccine or a placebo. The chain recombines TRBV5-6 with TRBJ1-2; TRBD1 is a possible D gene (6 bases). Sequencing was performed on peripheral blood, taken in a trial of Ad26.COV2.S vaccine versus placebo. This chain's CDR3 is CASSWRGFNYGYTF. Written as DNA, the CDR3 is TGTGCCAGCAGCTGGAGGGGGTTTAACTATGGCTACACCTTC.